The 19 T cell receptor beta chains below all came from one sample that was sequenced in a study of early T cells in non-severe SARS-CoV-2 infection. TCRdb passed the 5' RACE reads through MiXCR, listing each CDR3 protein once. This table has approximately 50,000 distinct CDR3 sequences, about 10% appearing once. Specimen: whole blood. These receptors were taken from an adult who was a healthcare worker with PCR-confirmed SARS-CoV-2 infection or an uninfected control (not recorded which).

At least ten counts were recorded for this clonotype. This chain connects TRBV29-1 to TRBJ2-3; no definite D call. The CDR3 is 12 residues long. V was shortened by 6 bases and J by 0 bases, with 7 bases between the two germline ends. Per germline, CDR1 SQVTM and CDR2 ANQGSEA. Written as DNA, the CDR3 is TGCAGCGTAACGGGCAGCACAGATACGCAGTATTTT. This sequence encodes CSVTGSTDTQYF.

The J gene is TRBJ2-7, the V gene TRBV4-3; D possibly matches TRBD1 or TRBD2 (5 bases each). Germline-derived CDR1 and CDR2 are LGHNA and YSLEER. Trimming shortened V by 0 bases and J by 1 base, and 16 bases separated the two germline ends. The CDR3 contains 17 residues. The CDR3, as DNA: TGCGCCAGCAGCCAAGACCTCCCCGGGGCCATATCCTACGAGCAGTACTTC. Protein: CASSQDLPGAISYEQYF.

This clonotype was counted ten times or more. The rearrangement joins TRBV28 to TRBJ2-3; D tentatively reads TRBD1 or TRBD2 (6 bases each). CDR1 is MDHEN and CDR2 is SYDVKM in the germline V gene. V lost 7 bases and J lost 3, with 17 bases in between. CDR3 length: 15 amino acids. CDR3: CASIGGTTETDTQYF. CDR3 in DNA: TGTGCCAGCATTGGCGGGACAACAGAAACAGATACGCAGTATTTT.

This clonotype occurred many times. This chain uses TRBV7-8 with TRBJ2-3, with 11 bases identical to TRBD2. The V gene end was trimmed by 0 bases and the J gene end by 6 bases; junction bases not matched to a gene: 2. This CDR3 spans 15 amino acids. Germline lookup yields CDR1 SGHVS and CDR2 FQNEAQ. CDR3 loop: CASSLALAGVDTQYF. CDR3 nucleotides: TGTGCCAGCAGCTTAGCACTAGCGGGAGTTGATACGCAGTATTTT.

The chain has TRBV28 and TRBJ2-2; weak D call: TRBD2 (5 bases). Germline V gene sequence: CDR1 MDHEN, CDR2 SYDVKM. Deletions cut 5 bases from V and 1 base from J, with 14 bases between. This CDR3 region has 16 residues. CDR3 nucleotide sequence: TGTGCCAGCAGTCCCGGACTCCTCCTGAACACCGGGGAGCTGTTTTTT. This translates into CASSPGLLLNTGELFF.

This clonotype occurred many times. The rearrangement uses TRBV11-2 and TRBJ1-4; 9 positions match TRBD1. Germline V lookup: CDR1 SGHAT, CDR2 FQNNGV. The J segment lost 7 bases and the V segment lost 3 bases, leaving 6 bases of the junction unmatched. This CDR3 has 15 residues. CDR3 DNA: TGTGCCAGCAGCTTTTACAGGGGGCAGGGTGAAAAACTGTTTTTT. Amino acid sequence: CASSFYRGQGEKLFF.

This clonotype has more than one count but fewer than ten. J is TRBJ1-1 and V is TRBV28, with a tentative D call TRBD1 (6 bases). Germline CDR1 reads MDHEN; CDR2 reads SYDVKM. The CDR3 contains 14 residues. The V end was cut by 4 bases, the J end by 4 bases, with 13 bases between. The CDR3 reads CASSWQGTGTEAFF. Here the CDR3 DNA reads TGTGCCAGCAGTTGGCAGGGGACGGGCACTGAAGCTTTCTTT.

The table lists this clonotype with many counts. The chain joins TRBV12-3 or TRBV12-4 to TRBJ2-5, with D perhaps matching TRBD1 or TRBD2 (5 bases each). This CDR3 contains 13 residues. V was pared by 6 bases and J by 9 bases, with 17 bases between. CDR3 nucleotide sequence: TGTGCCAGCAGCCCGGGACGGGAAATCTCCCAGTACTTC. Translated: CASSPGREISQYF.

The chain recombines TRBV6-4 with TRBJ2-2; 7 bases line up with TRBD2. The CDR3 loop spans 14 amino acids. Germline V gives CDR1 MRHNA, CDR2 SNTAGT. V shed 5 bases and J 2 bases; nucleotides not matched to a gene: 2. CDR3 loop: CASSTSANTGELFF. CDR3 nucleotide sequence: TGTGCCAGCAGTACTAGCGCAAACACCGGGGAGCTGTTTTTT.

This clonotype was counted at least ten times. V is TRBV7-2 and J is TRBJ2-7, with 7 bases fitting TRBD2. The CDR3 runs 15 residues. The V gene end was trimmed by 2 bases and the J gene end by 5 bases; junction bases not matched to a gene: 9. Germline V gene lookup returns CDR1 SGHTA and CDR2 FQGNSA. CDR3 coding DNA: TGTGCCAGCAGCTTACTGCCCGGGGGGAACAACGAGCAGTACTTC. Its translation: CASSLLPGGNNEQYF.

This clonotype has a handful of counts. This chain joins TRBV20-1 and TRBJ1-5; D possibly corresponds to TRBD1 (6 bases). The CDR3 covers 15 residues. The V gene's germline CDR1 is DFQATT and CDR2 SNEGSKA (reference sequence). The V and J ends lost 4 bases and 3 bases respectively, with 16 bases between them. The CDR3 here is CSATAHRDTNQPQHF. The CDR3 region has the DNA TGCAGTGCTACTGCCCACCGGGACACCAATCAGCCCCAGCATTTT.

This clonotype was seen a few times. V is TRBV12-3 or TRBV12-4 and J is TRBJ2-4; D uncertain. The CDR3 covers 14 residues. V lost 4 bases to trimming and J lost 5 bases, with 12 bases between them. The CDR3 DNA is TGTGCCAGCAGTTACGGCATCAGACAAAACATTCAGTACTTC. Translating it yields CASSYGIRQNIQYF.

The sample holds many counts of this clonotype. The DNA of the CDR3 is TGCGCCAGCAGCTTAGATTGGTCTGAAGCTTTCTTT. Its protein product is CASSLDWSEAFF. The V call is TRBV5-1, the J call TRBJ1-1; D unresolved. This CDR3 is built from 12 residues. Germline CDR1 reads SGHRS; CDR2 reads YFSETQ. V was pared by 2 bases and J by 6 bases, with 8 bases between. The whole variable domain, remainder taken from reference TRBV5-1 and TRBJ1-1, is KAGVTQTPRYLIKTRGQQVTLSCSPISGHRSVSWYQQTPGQGLQFLFEYFSETQRNKGNFPGRFSGRQFSNSRSEMNVSTLELGDSALYLCASSLDWSEAFFGQGTRLTVV.

This clonotype was seen at least ten times. The chain joins TRBV7-2 to TRBJ2-5, with 11 bases identical to TRBD2. Losses at the gene ends were 5 bases for V and 5 bases for J; bases not matched to a gene: 4. The V gene's germline CDR1 is SGHTA and CDR2 FQGNSA. This CDR3 is built from 14 residues. The CDR3 spells CASSRTSGHETQYF. CDR3 bases: TGTGCCAGCAGCCGGACTAGCGGGCATGAGACCCAGTACTTC.

At least ten counts were recorded for this clonotype. The V gene is TRBV2, the J gene TRBJ2-7; the match to TRBD1 covers 8 bases. Germline trimming cut 9 bases from V and 2 bases from J; bases unmatched to any gene: 9. The CDR3 covers 14 residues. Germline V gives CDR1 SNHLY, CDR2 FYNNEI. In nucleotides, the CDR3 is TGTGCCAGTGGCCGGGACAGGCGAGCCTACGAGCAGTACTTC. Encoded protein: CASGRDRRAYEQYF.

This clonotype was detected many times. This chain connects TRBV5-1 to TRBJ2-3, with D tentatively TRBD1 or TRBD2 (6 bases each). Germline CDR1 SGHRS, CDR2 YFSETQ. The CDR3 contains 16 residues. Trimming pared 1 base from V and 5 bases from J, leaving 17 bases between. CDR3 coding DNA: TGCGCCAGCAGCTTGCCTTTGGGGGGCATCGGAGATACGCAGTATTTT. This encodes CASSLPLGGIGDTQYF.

This clonotype has at least ten counts. V and J are TRBV5-8 and TRBJ1-4; no clear D gene. Per the germline V gene, CDR1 is SGHTS and CDR2 is YDEGEE. V was trimmed by 1 base and J by 8 bases, leaving 18 bases between them. This CDR3 comprises 16 residues. DNA for the CDR3: TGTGCCAGCAGCTTGACCCGTCAGTCTATCGGGGAAAAACTGTTTTTT. Encoded protein: CASSLTRQSIGEKLFF.

The sample holds a few counts of this clonotype. The DNA for the CDR3 is TGTGCCAGCAGTATACAACTAGCGGGAGGGCCCCAGTTCTTC. The encoded protein is CASSIQLAGGPQFF. This chain links TRBV7-9 with TRBJ2-1, with 13 nucleotides matching TRBD2. Germline CDR1 and CDR2: SEHNR and FQNEAQ (reference sequence). The trim removed 6 bases at V and 13 bases at J, leaving 9 bases unmatched. This CDR3 spans 14 amino acids.

This clonotype was observed a few times. The chain recombines TRBV19 with TRBJ2-7, with 9 bases lining up with TRBD1. Germline V gene data show CDR1 as LNHDA and CDR2 as SQIVND (reference sequence). The CDR3 has 13 amino acids. V lost 5 bases, J lost 4 bases, and 3 bases stayed unmatched. Here the CDR3 reads CASSGTGRYEQYF. The CDR3, as DNA: TGTGCCAGTAGTGGGACAGGGAGGTACGAGCAGTACTTC.